This TCR beta chain was identified during a study of blood T cells in healthy people across ages. Regarding the study as a whole: Higher naive T cell percentage went strongly together with higher TCR beta diversity. When one million T cells were used, diversity estimates were thought to be underestimates.

Next came a second PCR, run for about 6 to 12 cycles, which used a sample-barcoded 5' primer along with a J-beta primer mix. Tags on each cDNA molecule came from a template-switch adaptor with 12 random nucleotides. The study obtained at least 2.5 million CDR3-containing paired-end reads from every sample. TCRdb re-derived calls from the 5' RACE reads in MiXCR, one entry per CDR3 protein. The sample yields roughly 1,800,000 distinct CDR3 sequences, around half seen once. The germline V gene encodes CDR1 SGHTA and CDR2 FQGNSA. There are 15 residues in the CDR3. The V end lost 2 bases, the J end lost 2 bases, and 11 bases lay between the germline ends. This clonotype was recorded a few times. What it binds is not known.

Sequences were obtained from blood. This clonotype originated in a woman in her 40s in good health. The chain combines TRBV7-2 with TRBJ2-3; TRBD2 might be the D (6 bases). CDR3 in DNA: TGTGCCAGCAGCTTAAGCGGGCACAACACAGATACGCAGTATTTT. Its protein product is CASSLSGHNTDTQYF. Filled out from reference TRBV7-2 and TRBJ2-3, the complete variable domain reads GAGVSQSPSNKVTEKGKDVELRCDPISGHTALYWYRQSLGQGLEFLIYFQGNSAPDKSGLPSDRFSAERTGGSVSTLTIQRTQQEDSAVYLCASSLSGHNTDTQYFGPGTRLTVL.